A selection of T cell receptor beta chains follows, all from one sample in a study of cytomegalovirus exposure and HLA in healthy donors. The table came from immunoSEQ multiplex PCR; TCRdb's copy has only in-frame clones and leaves some out. The sample has over 150,000 clones, more than 80% seen once. The sequenced sample was PBMCs. The receptors derive from a man in his late teens or twenties in good health and CMV-seronegative. CDR3s include the opening cysteine and the closing phenylalanine or tryptophan. Each record gives: clone size, D gene, V gene, J gene, CDR3 protein, CDR3 DNA. A D gene is named only where the DNA matches it firmly. Only part of the rows carry a size: once, few, many, or a class if the clone is expanded.

>.|.|TRBV29-1|TRBJ1-1
CSVLPNGHSNTEAFF
TGCAGCGTCCTCCCGAACGGACACTCGAACACTGAAGCTTTCTTT
>.|.|TRBV7-9|TRBJ2-3
CASSPGLRTDTQYF
TGTGCCAGCAGCCCGGGACTTCGCACAGATACGCAGTATTTT
>.|.|TRBV28|TRBJ1-1
CASSEDSAMNTEAFF
TGTGCCAGCAGTGAGGACAGCGCCATGAACACTGAAGCTTTCTTT
>.|TRBD2|TRBV27|TRBJ2-7
CASSPRTRGPPEYF
TGTGCCAGCAGTCCCCGGACTAGAGGACCGCCAGAGTACTTC
>.|.|TRBV7-2|TRBJ2-7
CASSLPGSSYEQYF
TGTGCCAGCAGCCTACCGGGGAGCTCCTACGAGCAGTACTTC
>.|.|TRBV5-3|TRBJ2-1
CARSLAVISSHNEQFF
TGTGCCAGAAGCTTGGCGGTCATAAGTTCCCACAATGAGCAGTTCTTC
>once|.|TRBV5-6|TRBJ1-6
CASSLAQGYNSPLHF
TGTGCCAGCAGCTTGGCGCAGGGGTACAATTCACCCCTCCACTTT
>once|TRBD2|TRBV9|TRBJ2-1
CASSVGGSGAYNEQFF
TGTGCCAGCAGCGTCGGGGGGAGCGGGGCATACAATGAGCAGTTCTTC
>.|.|TRBV11-3|TRBJ2-2
CASNPSGIAGELFF
TGTGCCAGCAACCCCTCAGGTATCGCCGGGGAGCTGTTTTTT
>.|.|TRBV7-8|TRBJ2-5
CASSLAVELATQYF
TGTGCCAGCAGCTTAGCGGTGGAGTTAGCGACCCAGTACTTC
>.|TRBD1|TRBV5-1|TRBJ1-1
CASSPDRGFMNTEAFF
TGCGCCAGCAGCCCCGACAGGGGTTTTATGAACACTGAAGCTTTCTTT
>.|.|TRBV7-9|TRBJ2-1
CASSLAAGDNEQFF
TGTGCCAGCAGCTTAGCGGCCGGAGACAATGAGCAGTTCTTC
>.|.|TRBV5-4|TRBJ2-5
CASSSRGAGRQETQYF
TGTGCCAGCAGCTCCCGGGGTGCGGGGCGCCAAGAGACCCAGTACTTC
>.|.|TRBV7-9|TRBJ1-4
CSSSLPPVEKLFF
TGTTCCAGCAGCTTGCCTCCGGTTGAAAAACTGTTTTTT
>.|TRBD1|TRBV7-9|TRBJ1-2
CASSSEGQGALKVGGYTF
TGTGCCAGCAGCTCTGAAGGACAGGGGGCTTTGAAGGTCGGTGGCTACACCTTC
>.|.|TRBV9|TRBJ1-3
CASNPGYGGNTIYF
TGTGCCAGCAATCCGGGGTACGGTGGAAACACCATATATTTT
>once|.|TRBV25-1|TRBJ2-2
CASSIQNTGELFF
TGTGCCAGCAGTATACAGAACACCGGGGAGCTGTTTTTT
>.|TRBD2|TRBV29-1|TRBJ2-1
CSVGTSGAAYNERFF
TGCAGCGTTGGGACTAGCGGAGCTGCCTACAATGAGCGGTTCTTC
>.|TRBD1|TRBV5-1|TRBJ1-1
CASSWGQPNTEAFF
TGCGCCAGCAGCTGGGGACAGCCGAACACTGAAGCTTTCTTT
>.|.|TRBV27|TRBJ1-2
CASSAGPYGYTF
TGTGCCAGCAGTGCGGGGCCCTATGGCTACACCTTC
>.|TRBD2|TRBV7-2|TRBJ2-7
CASSLGGGYEQYF
TGTGCCAGCAGCTTAGGGGGGGGCTACGAGCAGTACTTC
>.|TRBD1|TRBV19|TRBJ2-1
CASSAGTGGSHEQFF
TGTGCCAGTAGTGCCGGGACAGGGGGGAGCCATGAGCAGTTCTTC
>.|TRBD1|TRBV7-8|TRBJ1-1
CASSSTGAEAFF
TGTGCCAGCAGCTCGACAGGGGCTGAAGCTTTCTTT
>.|.|TRBV6-5|TRBJ1-2
CASRPGYRNYGYTF
TGTGCCAGCAGACCAGGGTATCGCAACTATGGCTACACCTTC
>.|TRBD1|TRBV19|TRBJ1-2
CASSALHRGAGYTF
TGTGCCAGTAGTGCGTTACACAGGGGCGCTGGCTACACCTTC
>.|.|TRBV28|TRBJ2-7
CASRPLSFSGDGYEQYF
TGTGCCAGCAGGCCTCTTTCATTTAGCGGAGACGGCTACGAGCAGTACTTC